This T cell receptor (beta chain) stems from a study of blood T cell repertoires in COVID-19. Recruitment covered under 25 US areas and drew participants whose ages spanned roughly 18 to 100 years. Cohort assignment relied on participant-reported clinical history. Cohort 3 donors were reported recovered after two negative PCRs, clearance, or symptom resolution. TCRdb keeps only in-frame clones here, not all; method: immunoSEQ multiplex PCR. The repertoire holds some 530,000 clones, with 75% to 90% as singletons. Points on this clone: Within the sample, other DNA sequences also encode this same CDR3.

The length of the CDR3 is 13 residues. V shed 6 bases and J shed 6 bases, with 12 bases lying between them. The chain couples TRBV12-3 or TRBV12-4 to TRBJ1-5; a possible D gene is TRBD1 (6 bases). The sequence derives from a woman between 55 and 75 years old who had recovered from COVID-19. Sequencing was done on a sample of PBMCs or T cells enriched from blood (not recorded which). The CDR3 is CASSPQGGQPQHF. CDR3 nucleotide sequence: TGTGCCAGCAGCCCACAGGGCGGTCAGCCCCAGCATTTT.